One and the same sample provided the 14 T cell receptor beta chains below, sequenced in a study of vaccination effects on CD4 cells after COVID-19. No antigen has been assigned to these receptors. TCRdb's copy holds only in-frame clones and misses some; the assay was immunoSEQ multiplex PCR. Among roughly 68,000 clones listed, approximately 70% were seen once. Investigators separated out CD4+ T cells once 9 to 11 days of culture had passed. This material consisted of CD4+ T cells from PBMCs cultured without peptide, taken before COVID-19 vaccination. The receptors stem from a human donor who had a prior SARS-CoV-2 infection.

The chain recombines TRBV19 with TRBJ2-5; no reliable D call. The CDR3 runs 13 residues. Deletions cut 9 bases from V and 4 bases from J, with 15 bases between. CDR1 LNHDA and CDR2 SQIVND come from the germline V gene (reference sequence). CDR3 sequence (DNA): TGTGCCAGCCAGATGAGTGACCGAGAGACCCAGTACTTC. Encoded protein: CASQMSDRETQYF.

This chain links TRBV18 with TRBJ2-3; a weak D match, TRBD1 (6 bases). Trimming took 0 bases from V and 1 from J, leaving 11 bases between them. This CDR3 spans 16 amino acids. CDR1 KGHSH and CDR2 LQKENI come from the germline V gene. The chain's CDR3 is CASSPPTNRGTDTQYF. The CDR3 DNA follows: TGTGCCAGCTCACCACCCACTAACAGGGGCACAGATACGCAGTATTTT.

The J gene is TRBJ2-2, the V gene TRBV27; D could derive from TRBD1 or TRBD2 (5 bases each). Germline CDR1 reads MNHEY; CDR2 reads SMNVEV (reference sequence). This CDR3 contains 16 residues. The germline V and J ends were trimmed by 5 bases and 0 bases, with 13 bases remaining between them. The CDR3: CASSPGDGSNTGELFF. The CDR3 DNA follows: TGTGCCAGCAGTCCTGGGGACGGATCGAACACCGGGGAGCTGTTTTTT.

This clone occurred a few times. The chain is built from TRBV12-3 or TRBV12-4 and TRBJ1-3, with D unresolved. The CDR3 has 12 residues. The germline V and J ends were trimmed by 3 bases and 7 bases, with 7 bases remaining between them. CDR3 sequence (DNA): TGTGCCAGCAGTTTTCTGGTGAACACCATATATTTT. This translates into CASSFLVNTIYF.

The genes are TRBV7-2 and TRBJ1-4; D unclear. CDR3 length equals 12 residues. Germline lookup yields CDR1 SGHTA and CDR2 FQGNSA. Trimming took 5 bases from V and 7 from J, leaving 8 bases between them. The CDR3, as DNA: TGTGCCAGCAGCCCTGTCGGTGAAAAACTGTTTTTT. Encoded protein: CASSPVGEKLFF.

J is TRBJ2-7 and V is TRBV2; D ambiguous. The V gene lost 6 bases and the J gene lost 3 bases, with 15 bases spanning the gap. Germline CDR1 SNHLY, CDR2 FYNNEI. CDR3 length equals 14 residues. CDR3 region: CASRMESFGYEQYF. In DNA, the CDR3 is TGTGCCAGCAGGATGGAGAGTTTCGGCTACGAGCAGTACTTC.

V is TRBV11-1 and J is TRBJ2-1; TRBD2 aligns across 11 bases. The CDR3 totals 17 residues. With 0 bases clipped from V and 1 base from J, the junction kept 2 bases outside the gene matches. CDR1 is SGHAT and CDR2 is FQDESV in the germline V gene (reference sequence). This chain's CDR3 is CASSLALAGASYNEQFF. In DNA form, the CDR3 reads TGTGCCAGCAGCTTAGCACTAGCGGGGGCGTCCTACAATGAGCAGTTCTTC.

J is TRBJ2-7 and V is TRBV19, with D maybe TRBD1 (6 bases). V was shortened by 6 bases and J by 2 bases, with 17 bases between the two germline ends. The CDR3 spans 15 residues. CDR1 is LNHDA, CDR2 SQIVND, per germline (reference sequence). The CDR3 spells CASRAGTQLAYEQYF. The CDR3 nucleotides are TGTGCCAGTAGGGCCGGGACACAACTAGCCTACGAGCAGTACTTC.

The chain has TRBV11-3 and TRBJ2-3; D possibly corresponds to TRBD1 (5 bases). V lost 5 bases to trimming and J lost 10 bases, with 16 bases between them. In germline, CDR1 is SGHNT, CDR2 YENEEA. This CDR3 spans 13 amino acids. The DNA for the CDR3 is TGTGCCAGCAGCCAAACGAGACAGTCGCCGCAGTATTTT. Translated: CASSQTRQSPQYF.

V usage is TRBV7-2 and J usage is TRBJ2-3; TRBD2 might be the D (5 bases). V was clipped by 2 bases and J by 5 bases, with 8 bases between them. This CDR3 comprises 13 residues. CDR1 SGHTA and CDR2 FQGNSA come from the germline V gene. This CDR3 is CASSLNEGDTQYF. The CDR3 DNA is TGTGCCAGCAGCTTAAACGAGGGAGATACGCAGTATTTT.

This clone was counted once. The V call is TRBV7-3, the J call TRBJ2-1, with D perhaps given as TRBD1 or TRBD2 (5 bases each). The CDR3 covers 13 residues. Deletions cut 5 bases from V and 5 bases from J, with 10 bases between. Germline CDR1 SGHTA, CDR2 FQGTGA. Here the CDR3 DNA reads TGTGCCAGCAGCGTGGGGACCAACAATGAGCAGTTCTTC. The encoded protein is CASSVGTNNEQFF.

DNA for the CDR3: TGTGCCAGCAGCGTAACACTAGCGGGGACCCAGTACTTC. Amino acids: CASSVTLAGTQYF. The V and J genes are TRBV9 and TRBJ2-5; 9 bases are a match to TRBD2. The length of the CDR3 is 13 residues. Trimming removed 1 base from V and 7 bases from J; junction bases left unmatched: 2. Germline CDR1 is SGDLS and CDR2 is YYNGEE. Drawing the rest from reference TRBV9 and TRBJ2-5, the complete variable domain is DSGVTQTPKHLITATGQRVTLRCSPRSGDLSVYWYQQSLDQGLQFLIQYYNGEERAKGNILERFSAQQFPDLHSELNLSSLELGDSALYFCASSVTLAGTQYFGPGTRLLVL.

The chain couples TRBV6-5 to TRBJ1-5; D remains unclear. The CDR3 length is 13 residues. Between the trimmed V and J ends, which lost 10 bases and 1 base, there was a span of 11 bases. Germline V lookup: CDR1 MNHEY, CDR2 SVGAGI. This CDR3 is CAIPAGSNQPQHF. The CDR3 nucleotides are TGTGCCATCCCGGCCGGGAGCAATCAGCCCCAGCATTTT.

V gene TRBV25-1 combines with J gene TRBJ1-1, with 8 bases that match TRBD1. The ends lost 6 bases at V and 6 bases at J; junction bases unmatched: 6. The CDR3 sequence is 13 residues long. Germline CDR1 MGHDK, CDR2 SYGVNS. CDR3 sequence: CASRDRGWAEAFF. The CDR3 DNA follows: TGTGCCAGCAGAGACAGGGGATGGGCTGAAGCTTTCTTT.